A single sample is the source of the 24 T cell receptor beta chains below, sequenced in a study of shared clonotypes between healthy human individuals. Only in-frame clones appear in the TCRdb table, and some are missing; sequencing was by immunoSEQ multiplex PCR. The sample yields around 600,000 clones, approximately 97% seen once. Sequenced sample: naive CD4+ T cells sorted from blood. Subset of the sample: CD45RA+ positively selected. The receptor source for this set is a woman aged 25-40 years in good health.

The V call is TRBV28, the J call TRBJ1-1; possibly TRBD1 for D (5 bases). Per the germline V gene, CDR1 is MDHEN and CDR2 is SYDVKM. The CDR3 is 14 amino acids. The V gene lost 6 bases and the J gene lost 4 bases, with 15 bases spanning the gap. The CDR3 is CASRQTGSATEAFF. The CDR3 nucleotides read TGTGCCAGCAGACAAACAGGTTCGGCCACTGAAGCTTTCTTT.

The table lists this clone with a count of one. The chain links TRBV7-8 to TRBJ1-5; no clear D. CDR3 length equals 14 residues. Looked up from germline, CDR1 is SGHVS and CDR2 is FQNEAQ. V dropped 6 bases and J dropped 1 base, with 10 bases sitting between them. The CDR3 bases are TGTGCCAGCAGGAACACCAGCAGCAATCAGCCCCAGCATTTT. It translates to CASRNTSSNQPQHF.

The CDR3 sequence: CAISEAGVSTDTQYF. Written as DNA, the CDR3 is TGTGCCATCAGTGAAGCGGGGGTGAGCACAGATACGCAGTATTTT. This chain uses TRBV10-3 with TRBJ2-3, with 8 bases matching TRBD2. J gave up 0 bases and V 3 bases, and 2 bases lay outside the gene matches. CDR3 length: 15 residues. The germline CDR1 and CDR2 sequences are ENHRY and SYGVKD.

CDR3: CASSGQGDNSPLHF. The CDR3 DNA reads TGTGCCAGCAGCGGCCAGGGGGATAATTCACCCCTCCACTTT. V usage is TRBV28 and J usage is TRBJ1-6; the match to TRBD1 covers 7 bases. The CDR3 spans 14 residues. Germline V gene sequence: CDR1 MDHEN, CDR2 SYDVKM. V trimming: 6 bases; J trimming: 5 bases; junction bases outside the gene matches: 4.

The chain uses TRBV7-2 and TRBJ1-5; D not certain. Deletions cut 4 bases from V and 5 bases from J, with 21 bases between. Germline CDR1 SGHTA, CDR2 FQGNSA. CDR3 length equals 17 residues. In DNA, the CDR3 is TGTGCCAGCAGCTATCGCCTTTTGTTGGGTTCCGATCAGCCCCAGCATTTT. This gives the protein CASSYRLLLGSDQPQHF. The entire variable domain, with the rest obtained from reference TRBV7-2 and TRBJ1-5, is as follows: GAGVSQSPSNKVTEKGKDVELRCDPISGHTALYWYRQSLGQGLEFLIYFQGNSAPDKSGLPSDRFSAERTGGSVSTLTIQRTQQEDSAVYLCASSYRLLLGSDQPQHFGDGTRLSIL.

The table lists this clone with a count of one. The V call is TRBV29-1, the J call TRBJ1-5; D gene unclear. V was clipped by 0 bases and J by 3 bases, with 6 bases between them. Looked up from germline, CDR1 is SQVTM and CDR2 is ANQGSEA. The CDR3 sequence is 13 residues long. The CDR3 DNA reads TGCAGCGTTGAAGACGGCCCCAATCAGCCCCAGCATTTT. As protein: CSVEDGPNQPQHF.

The chain has TRBV6-6 and TRBJ2-1; D gene ambiguous. This CDR3 contains 14 residues. Germline CDR1 MNHNY, CDR2 SVGAGI (reference sequence). The ends were cut back, 4 bases at V and 1 base at J, with 8 bases in the middle. The CDR3 sequence: CASSLVGSYNEQFF. CDR3 coding DNA: TGTGCCAGCAGTTTGGTGGGGTCCTACAATGAGCAGTTCTTC.

The CDR3 loop reads CASSLTTSLSSYNEQFF. As DNA, the CDR3 is TGTGCCAGCAGTTTAACAACTAGCTTGAGCTCCTACAATGAGCAGTTCTTC. The V call is TRBV27, the J call TRBJ2-1, with D possibly being TRBD2 (6 bases). The CDR3 has 17 amino acids. The V gene lost 2 bases and the J gene lost 0 bases, with 14 bases spanning the gap. The germline V gene encodes CDR1 MNHEY and CDR2 SMNVEV (reference sequence).

J is TRBJ2-7 and V is TRBV2; 9 bases agree with TRBD1. The ends lost 7 bases at V and 3 bases at J; junction bases unmatched: 1. CDR1 is SNHLY, CDR2 FYNNEI, per germline. The CDR3 runs 12 residues. This chain's CDR3 is CASKGQGYEQYF. The CDR3 region has the DNA TGTGCCAGCAAGGGACAGGGCTACGAGCAGTACTTC.

V and J are TRBV28 and TRBJ2-7, with D unclear. Trimming removed 5 bases at V and 7 bases at J, with 6 bases between. CDR3 length equals 10 residues. Germline V gene data show CDR1 as MDHEN and CDR2 as SYDVKM. This CDR3 reads CASSRKEQYF. The CDR3 region has the DNA TGTGCCAGCAGTCGTAAAGAGCAGTACTTC.

CDR3 coding DNA: TGTGCCAGCAGCTTAGATCAAGAGGGGGCGTATGGCTACACCTTC. Its protein product is CASSLDQEGAYGYTF. The rearrangement joins TRBV11-2 to TRBJ1-2, with 7 bases that match TRBD1. V lost 0 bases and J lost 5; bases outside the gene matches: 6. Germline assignment: CDR1 SGHAT and CDR2 FQNNGV. The CDR3 runs to 15 residues.

This sequence joins TRBV18 and TRBJ2-7, with D perhaps assigned TRBD1 or TRBD2 (5 bases each). The CDR3 is 15 amino acids. V was cut by 4 bases and J by 3 bases, with 16 bases left in between. Germline V gene data show CDR1 as KGHSH and CDR2 as LQKENI. This chain's CDR3 is CASSQPGRGLYEQYF. Written as DNA, the CDR3 is TGTGCCAGCTCACAACCGGGACGCGGCCTCTACGAGCAGTACTTC.

This clone was recorded only once. The rearrangement uses TRBV15 and TRBJ2-7; TRBD2 matches at 11 bases. CDR1 is LNHNV, CDR2 YYDKDF, per germline (reference sequence). The CDR3 contains 18 residues. Trimming cost V 4 bases and J 3 bases; bases outside gene matches: 14. The DNA of the CDR3 is TGTGCCACCAGCACCGCGACTAGCGGGGTGAGATTGAACTACGAGCAGTACTTC. Amino acid sequence: CATSTATSGVRLNYEQYF. Combining the CDR3 with reference TRBV15 and TRBJ2-7 gives the whole variable domain DAMVIQNPRYQVTQFGKPVTLSCSQTLNHNVMYWYQQKSSQAPKLLFHYYDKDFNNEADTPDNFQSRRPNTSFCFLDIRSPGLGDTAMYLCATSTATSGVRLNYEQYFGPGTRLTVT.

V gene TRBV7-6 combines with J gene TRBJ2-1; D gene uncertain. Per germline, CDR1 SGHVS and CDR2 FNYEAQ. Trimming shortened V by 0 bases and J by 2 bases, and 17 bases separated the two germline ends. CDR3 length: 18 amino acids. CDR3 residues: CASSLAVPAGITYNEQFF. In DNA, the CDR3 is TGTGCCAGCAGCTTAGCGGTTCCAGCCGGAATTACCTACAATGAGCAGTTCTTC.

The CDR3 is CASRSNPGVGPKYQETQYF. The DNA for the CDR3 is TGTGCCAGCAGATCGAACCCGGGGGTGGGACCAAAGTACCAAGAGACCCAGTACTTC. The chain recombines TRBV7-9 with TRBJ2-5, with D possibly being TRBD2 (6 bases). The CDR3 totals 19 residues. The V end was cut by 6 bases, the J end by 0 bases, with 26 bases between. Germline-derived CDR1 and CDR2 are SEHNR and FQNEAQ (reference sequence).

The DNA of the CDR3 is TGTGCCAGCAGTTTCGTGACAGCGAATGGCTACACCTTC. Translating it yields CASSFVTANGYTF. The chain recombines TRBV28 with TRBJ1-2; the D gene is possibly TRBD1 (5 bases). V was cut by 3 bases and J by 6 bases, with 11 bases left in between. There are 13 residues in the CDR3. CDR1 and CDR2 (germline): MDHEN, SYDVKM.

This chain connects TRBV6-1 to TRBJ1-3; D unresolved. V lost 6 bases and J 0 bases, leaving 9 bases between the germline ends. The CDR3 has 14 residues. CDR1 is MNHNS, CDR2 SASEGT, per germline. CDR3 residues: CASRSGDSGNTIYF. CDR3 coding DNA: TGTGCCAGCAGGAGTGGTGACTCTGGAAACACCATATATTTT.

With regard to this clone: The same CDR3 arises from other DNA sequences in this sample as well. CDR3 sequence reads: CSASSGYEQYF. The CDR3 DNA sequence: TGCAGTGCTAGTTCCGGCTACGAGCAGTACTTC. The chain employs TRBV20-1 and TRBJ2-7; D not certain. The germline CDR1 and CDR2 sequences are DFQATT and SNEGSKA (reference sequence). V gave up 3 bases and J gave up 3 bases, with 6 bases separating them. CDR3 length: 11 residues.

This chain connects TRBV28 to TRBJ2-5, with D tentatively TRBD1 (6 bases). The CDR3 is 17 amino acids. Trimming stripped 6 bases from V and 2 bases from J, with 22 bases between. CDR1 is MDHEN and CDR2 is SYDVKM in the germline V gene. DNA of the CDR3: TGTGCCAGCAGCTCCGGACAGCTGGGGCTAGCACAAGAGACCCAGTACTTC. This encodes CASSSGQLGLAQETQYF.

This chain links TRBV28 with TRBJ1-2, with D possibly TRBD1 on 6 matching bases. The CDR3 totals 15 residues. With 3 bases removed from V and 5 bases from J, the gap between germline ends came to 16 bases. CDR1 and CDR2 from the germline V gene are MDHEN and SYDVKM. DNA of the CDR3: TGTGCCAGCAGTTTGGGACCCAGGGGCGCTTATGGCTACACCTTC. Protein: CASSLGPRGAYGYTF.

V usage is TRBV6-5 and J usage is TRBJ2-5; the match to TRBD1 covers 11 bases. This CDR3 is 15 amino acids long. Per germline, CDR1 MNHEY and CDR2 SVGAGI. With 5 bases clipped from V and 11 bases from J, the junction kept 13 bases outside the gene matches. CDR3 region: CASSGQGARAGEQYF. CDR3 DNA sequence: TGTGCCAGCAGTGGACAGGGGGCGCGTGCGGGGGAGCAGTACTTC.

The table lists this clone with a count of one. In DNA form, the CDR3 reads TGTGCCAGCAGTGCCCCGACTAGCTTCGGGACCGGGGAGCTGTTTTTT. This encodes CASSAPTSFGTGELFF. The V and J genes are TRBV27 and TRBJ2-2; TRBD2 agrees at 7 bases. V shed 5 bases and J 5 bases; nucleotides not matched to a gene: 11. Germline V gene sequence: CDR1 MNHEY, CDR2 SMNVEV (reference sequence). The CDR3 extends over 16 amino acids.

CDR3 residues: CASSFRGQVYNEQFF. CDR3 nucleotides: TGCGCCAGCAGCTTTAGGGGACAGGTCTACAATGAGCAGTTCTTC. The chain couples TRBV5-1 to TRBJ2-1, with 8 positions matching TRBD1. The CDR3 length is 15 residues. Germline CDR1 SGHRS, CDR2 YFSETQ. V was clipped by 2 bases and J by 3 bases; unmatched bases: 4.

The chain has TRBV5-4 and TRBJ1-1; tentatively, D is TRBD1 (6 bases). Germline V CDR1 and CDR2: SGHNT, YYREEE (reference sequence). V shed 2 bases and J shed 1 base, with 12 bases lying between them. The CDR3 contains 15 residues. CDR3 DNA sequence: TGTGCCAGCAGCTTACCAGGGGCAGGGAACACTGAAGCTTTCTTT. Encoded protein: CASSLPGAGNTEAFF.